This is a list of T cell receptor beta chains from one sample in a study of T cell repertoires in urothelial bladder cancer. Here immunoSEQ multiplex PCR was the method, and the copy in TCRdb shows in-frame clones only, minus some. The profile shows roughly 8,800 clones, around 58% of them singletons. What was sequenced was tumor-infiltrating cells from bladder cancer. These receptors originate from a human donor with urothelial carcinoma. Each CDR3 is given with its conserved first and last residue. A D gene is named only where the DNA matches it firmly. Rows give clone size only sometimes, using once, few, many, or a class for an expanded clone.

CDR3aa: CAGQGANYGYTF; CDR3nt: TGTGCCGGACAGGGAGCTAACTATGGCTACACCTTC; v_gene: TRBV6-1; j_gene: TRBJ1-2; d_gene: TRBD1; abundance: few
CDR3aa: CATSNGTRTNYGYTF; CDR3nt: TGTGCCACCAGCAACGGGACCAGGACTAACTATGGCTACACCTTC; v_gene: TRBV15; j_gene: TRBJ1-2; d_gene: NA; abundance: once
CDR3aa: CASSQRSTEAFF; CDR3nt: TGCGCCAGCAGCCAGCGGAGCACTGAAGCTTTCTTT; v_gene: TRBV4-3; j_gene: TRBJ1-1; d_gene: NA; abundance: few
CDR3aa: CASSVGPGATGELFF; CDR3nt: TGTGCCAGCAGCGTAGGACCAGGGGCCACCGGGGAGCTGTTTTTT; v_gene: TRBV9; j_gene: TRBJ2-2; d_gene: NA; abundance: NA
CDR3aa: CASSQDWEFWGRANVLTF; CDR3nt: TGCGCCAGCAGCCAAGATTGGGAGTTCTGGGGAAGGGCCAACGTCCTGACTTTC; v_gene: TRBV4-1; j_gene: TRBJ2-6; d_gene: NA; abundance: NA
CDR3aa: CASSVGLGQGDGNTIYF; CDR3nt: TGTGCCAGCAGCGTCGGATTAGGACAGGGAGATGGAAACACCATATATTTT; v_gene: TRBV9; j_gene: TRBJ1-3; d_gene: TRBD1; abundance: medium-sized
CDR3aa: CASSGRDSSYEQYF; CDR3nt: TGTGCCAGCAGTGGCCGGGACAGCTCCTACGAGCAGTACTTC; v_gene: TRBV6-1; j_gene: TRBJ2-7; d_gene: TRBD1; abundance: NA
CDR3aa: CASSLQGRNTEAFF; CDR3nt: TGCGCCAGCAGCCTACAGGGGCGGAACACTGAAGCTTTCTTT; v_gene: TRBV5-1; j_gene: TRBJ1-1; d_gene: TRBD1; abundance: few
CDR3aa: CSVVTGPRGYTF; CDR3nt: TGCAGCGTTGTAACAGGGCCGAGAGGCTACACCTTC; v_gene: TRBV29-1; j_gene: TRBJ1-2; d_gene: NA; abundance: NA
CDR3aa: CASSYGGNGYEQYF; CDR3nt: TGTGCCAGCAGCTACGGGGGAAACGGCTACGAGCAGTACTTC; v_gene: TRBV14; j_gene: TRBJ2-7; d_gene: NA; abundance: once
CDR3aa: CASSPGLARTDTQYF; CDR3nt: TGTGCCAGCAGTCCCGGACTAGCACGCACAGATACGCAGTATTTT; v_gene: TRBV6-5; j_gene: TRBJ2-3; d_gene: TRBD2; abundance: medium-sized
CDR3aa: CSGQGGTTGELFF; CDR3nt: TGCAGCGGACAGGGTGGAACCACCGGGGAGCTGTTTTTT; v_gene: TRBV29-1; j_gene: TRBJ2-2; d_gene: TRBD1; abundance: NA
CDR3aa: CASSQQGTGELFF; CDR3nt: TGTGCCAGTAGCCAGCAGGGGACCGGGGAGCTGTTTTTT; v_gene: TRBV19; j_gene: TRBJ2-2; d_gene: NA; abundance: NA
CDR3aa: CASSRGGTGEYYEQYF; CDR3nt: TGTGCCAGCAGCCGAGGAGGGACAGGTGAATACTACGAGCAGTACTTC; v_gene: TRBV5-4; j_gene: TRBJ2-7; d_gene: TRBD1; abundance: NA
CDR3aa: CAFAGVGNTEAFF; CDR3nt: TGTGCCTTTGCCGGGGTAGGAAACACTGAAGCTTTCTTT; v_gene: TRBV30; j_gene: TRBJ1-1; d_gene: NA; abundance: few
CDR3aa: CASSLDRPGGYTF; CDR3nt: TGTGCCAGCAGCTTGGACAGGCCGGGCGGCTACACCTTC; v_gene: TRBV5-5; j_gene: TRBJ1-2; d_gene: NA; abundance: NA
CDR3aa: CASSLTGGGNSPLHF; CDR3nt: TGTGCCAGCAGCTTAACAGGGGGGGGCAATTCACCCCTCCACTTT; v_gene: TRBV7-8; j_gene: TRBJ1-6; d_gene: TRBD1; abundance: NA
CDR3aa: CASSLGPTMTGELFF; CDR3nt: TGTGCCAGCAGCTTGGGACCGACTATGACCGGGGAGCTGTTTTTT; v_gene: TRBV5-6; j_gene: TRBJ2-2; d_gene: NA; abundance: NA
CDR3aa: CASSLRPSGGAESSEQYF; CDR3nt: TGTGCCAGCAGCTTAAGGCCTAGCGGGGGAGCCGAATCCAGCGAGCAGTACTTC; v_gene: TRBV7-8; j_gene: TRBJ2-7; d_gene: TRBD2; abundance: NA
CDR3aa: CASSVGLGQLLGYTF; CDR3nt: TGTGCCAGCAGCGTAGGACTTGGACAGCTTCTGGGCTACACCTTC; v_gene: TRBV9; j_gene: TRBJ1-2; d_gene: NA; abundance: NA
CDR3aa: CASSLAGTVNEKLFF; CDR3nt: TGCGCCAGCAGCTTAGCCGGGACAGTTAATGAAAAACTGTTTTTT; v_gene: TRBV5-1; j_gene: TRBJ1-4; d_gene: TRBD1; abundance: medium-sized
CDR3aa: CASSLWFSETYEQYF; CDR3nt: TGTGCCAGCAGCCTATGGTTTAGCGAGACCTACGAGCAGTACTTC; v_gene: TRBV7-2; j_gene: TRBJ2-7; d_gene: NA; abundance: NA
CDR3aa: CASSQGVQGYTEAFF; CDR3nt: TGTGCCAGCAGCCAAGGGGTGCAGGGCTACACTGAAGCTTTCTTT; v_gene: TRBV4-2; j_gene: TRBJ1-1; d_gene: NA; abundance: medium-sized
CDR3aa: CASSLVGGVNSPLHF; CDR3nt: TGCGCCAGCAGCTTGGTGGGGGGAGTTAATTCACCCCTCCACTTT; v_gene: TRBV5-1; j_gene: TRBJ1-6; d_gene: NA; abundance: NA
CDR3aa: CASTSVVHEQYF; CDR3nt: TGTGCCAGCACTAGTGTTGTCCACGAGCAGTACTTC; v_gene: TRBV2; j_gene: TRBJ2-7; d_gene: NA; abundance: NA
CDR3aa: CASSLVGSPGNTIYF; CDR3nt: TGTGCCAGCAGCTTAGTGGGGTCCCCTGGAAACACCATATATTTT; v_gene: TRBV7-2; j_gene: TRBJ1-3; d_gene: NA; abundance: once
CDR3aa: CASSVIRSGTEAFF; CDR3nt: TGTGCCAGCAGTGTTATAAGAAGCGGCACTGAAGCTTTCTTT; v_gene: TRBV6-1; j_gene: TRBJ1-1; d_gene: NA; abundance: NA
CDR3aa: CASYERGLSGNQPQHF; CDR3nt: TGTGCCAGCTATGAAAGAGGGCTTTCAGGCAATCAGCCCCAGCATTTT; v_gene: TRBV6-4; j_gene: TRBJ1-5; d_gene: NA; abundance: few
CDR3aa: CASSQDNGELFF; CDR3nt: TGTGCCAGCAGCCAAGATAACGGGGAGCTGTTTTTT; v_gene: TRBV4-2; j_gene: TRBJ2-2; d_gene: NA; abundance: NA
CDR3aa: CASSLASGTGGINYGYTF; CDR3nt: TGCGCCAGCAGCTTAGCCTCCGGGACAGGGGGCATTAACTATGGCTACACCTTC; v_gene: TRBV5-1; j_gene: TRBJ1-2; d_gene: TRBD1; abundance: NA
CDR3aa: CASSLIVAGVHRELFF; CDR3nt: TGCGCCAGCAGCTTGATAGTAGCGGGGGTTCACCGGGAGCTGTTTTTT; v_gene: TRBV5-1; j_gene: TRBJ2-2; d_gene: TRBD2; abundance: NA
CDR3aa: CASSPPARGSGNTIYF; CDR3nt: TGTGCCAGCTCACCACCGGCCAGGGGTTCTGGAAACACCATATATTTT; v_gene: TRBV18; j_gene: TRBJ1-3; d_gene: NA; abundance: NA
CDR3aa: CASSQAGLIYSNQPQHF; CDR3nt: TGTGCCAGCAGCCAAGCGGGCTTGATCTATAGCAATCAGCCCCAGCATTTT; v_gene: TRBV4-2; j_gene: TRBJ1-5; d_gene: NA; abundance: NA
CDR3aa: CASSTWTGQETQYF; CDR3nt: TGCGCCAGCAGCACATGGACGGGTCAGGAGACCCAGTACTTC; v_gene: TRBV5-1; j_gene: TRBJ2-5; d_gene: NA; abundance: NA
CDR3aa: CASSIGLSFYGYTF; CDR3nt: TGTGCCAGTAGTATAGGACTATCCTTCTATGGCTACACCTTC; v_gene: TRBV19; j_gene: TRBJ1-2; d_gene: NA; abundance: NA
CDR3aa: CAWRLRGEGGNEQFF; CDR3nt: TGTGCCTGGAGACTCAGGGGAGAGGGGGGCAATGAGCAGTTCTTC; v_gene: TRBV30; j_gene: TRBJ2-1; d_gene: NA; abundance: NA
CDR3aa: CASTPGTIGNTIYF; CDR3nt: TGTGCCAGCACTCCCGGGACAATAGGAAACACCATATATTTT; v_gene: TRBV6-5; j_gene: TRBJ1-3; d_gene: NA; abundance: few
CDR3aa: CASSGPLNPYEQYF; CDR3nt: TGCGCCAGCAGCGGCCCCCTGAATCCCTACGAGCAGTACTTC; v_gene: TRBV10-1; j_gene: TRBJ2-7; d_gene: NA; abundance: NA
CDR3aa: CASSLAGQQNEKLFF; CDR3nt: TGTGCCAGCAGCTTAGCGGGACAGCAAAATGAAAAACTGTTTTTT; v_gene: TRBV11-2; j_gene: TRBJ1-4; d_gene: TRBD1; abundance: once
CDR3aa: CSVVSSGTDTQYF; CDR3nt: TGCAGCGTTGTGTCTAGCGGCACAGATACGCAGTATTTT; v_gene: TRBV29-1; j_gene: TRBJ2-3; d_gene: NA; abundance: once
CDR3aa: CASSVRTGTNNSPLHF; CDR3nt: TGTGCCAGCAGCGTTCGTACCGGGACTAATAATTCACCCCTCCACTTT; v_gene: TRBV9; j_gene: TRBJ1-6; d_gene: NA; abundance: NA
CDR3aa: CASSPQDRVKIYEQYF; CDR3nt: TGTGCCAGCTCACCCCAGGACAGGGTTAAAATCTACGAGCAGTACTTC; v_gene: TRBV18; j_gene: TRBJ2-7; d_gene: TRBD1; abundance: few
CDR3aa: CASSYPGLQSYNEQFF; CDR3nt: TGTGCCAGCAGTTACCCCGGGTTACAGTCCTACAATGAGCAGTTCTTC; v_gene: TRBV6-5; j_gene: TRBJ2-1; d_gene: NA; abundance: NA
CDR3aa: CASSAGTGLNTIYF; CDR3nt: TGTGCCAGCAGCGCCGGAACAGGGTTAAACACCATATATTTT; v_gene: TRBV9; j_gene: TRBJ1-3; d_gene: NA; abundance: many
CDR3aa: CASSEQKASAQHF; CDR3nt: TGTGCCAGCAGTGAACAGAAAGCCTCGGCCCAGCATTTT; v_gene: TRBV6-1; j_gene: TRBJ1-5; d_gene: NA; abundance: NA
CDR3aa: CASSSLAAGTDTQYF; CDR3nt: TGTGCCAGCAGCTCCTTAGCGGCGGGCACAGATACGCAGTATTTT; v_gene: TRBV14; j_gene: TRBJ2-3; d_gene: NA; abundance: NA
CDR3aa: CASSHETGVYGYTF; CDR3nt: TGTGCCAGCAGCCATGAGACAGGGGTCTATGGCTACACCTTC; v_gene: TRBV5-4; j_gene: TRBJ1-2; d_gene: TRBD1; abundance: NA
CDR3aa: CASSQGVIDTQYF; CDR3nt: TGTGCCAGCAGCCAAGGTGTCATCGATACGCAGTATTTT; v_gene: TRBV4-2; j_gene: TRBJ2-3; d_gene: NA; abundance: NA